The present T cell receptor (beta chain) was sequenced within a study of blood T cell repertoires in COVID-19. Study at large: Acute and convalescent COVID-19 specimens originated in the United States, Italy and Spain. T cells, B-cell-depleted T cells, or PBMCs supplied cDNA or gDNA.

CDR1 SGHTA and CDR2 FQGTGA come from the germline V gene. The CDR3 is 16 residues long. Trimming at V came to 5 bases and at J to 7 bases, leaving 10 bases not matched to a gene. Some clones are missing from TCRdb's copy, which holds only in-frame ones; the method was immunoSEQ multiplex PCR. Of about 48,000 clones listed, under 90% are singletons. The sequence came from a woman aged 55-75 years with acute or convalescent COVID-19. Sample: peripheral blood. J is TRBJ2-2 and V is TRBV7-3; the match to TRBD1 covers 10 bases. Written as DNA, the CDR3 is TGTGCCAGCAGCCCGACAGGGGGCGCAAACGGCGGGGAGCTGTTTTTT. Protein: CASSPTGGANGGELFF.